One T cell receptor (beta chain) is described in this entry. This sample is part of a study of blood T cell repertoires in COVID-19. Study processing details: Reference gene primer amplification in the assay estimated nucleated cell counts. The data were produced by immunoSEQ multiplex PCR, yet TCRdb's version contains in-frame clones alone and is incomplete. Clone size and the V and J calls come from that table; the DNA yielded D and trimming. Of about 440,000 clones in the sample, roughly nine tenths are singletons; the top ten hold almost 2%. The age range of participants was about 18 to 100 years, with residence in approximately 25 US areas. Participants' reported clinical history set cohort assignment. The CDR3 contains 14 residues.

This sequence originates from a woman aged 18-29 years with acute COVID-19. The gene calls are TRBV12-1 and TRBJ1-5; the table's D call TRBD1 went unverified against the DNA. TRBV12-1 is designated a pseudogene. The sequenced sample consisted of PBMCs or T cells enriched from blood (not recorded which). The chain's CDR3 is CASSAGTVNQPQHF. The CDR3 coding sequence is TGTGCCAGCAGCGCCGGGACAGTGAATCAGCCCCAGCATTTT.